This paragraph reports one T cell receptor beta chain. Its specificity is not known. RNA extraction and reverse transcription yielded cDNA as sequencing template. TCRdb keeps only in-frame clones here, not all; method: immunoSEQ multiplex PCR. This sample has 100,000 to 150,000 clones, with around three fifths found just once. These data originate in a study of CD8+ T cells in alopecia areata. Broader study findings: With patients, TCR sharing proved less clear than in mice, a difference possibly related to HLA.

Germline CDR1 MDHEN, CDR2 SYDVKM. The V segment lost 6 bases and the J segment 1 base; nucleotides outside the gene matches: 7. The CDR3 consists of 15 residues. The sequence was obtained from a human donor with alopecia areata. This material consisted of CD4+ T cells sorted from blood, taken at week 0. This sequence joins TRBV28 and TRBJ2-7, with 9 bases identical to TRBD1. CDR3 in amino acids: CASRTGQGRSYEQYF. For the CDR3, the DNA is TGTGCCAGCAGAACCGGACAGGGGAGGTCCTACGAGCAGTACTTC. Supplemented by reference TRBV28 and TRBJ2-7, the full variable domain reads DVKVTQSSRYLVKRTGEKVFLECVQDMDHENMFWYRQDPGLGLRLIYFSYDVKMKEKGDIPEGYSVSREKKERFSLILESASTNQTSMYLCASRTGQGRSYEQYFGPGTRLTVT.